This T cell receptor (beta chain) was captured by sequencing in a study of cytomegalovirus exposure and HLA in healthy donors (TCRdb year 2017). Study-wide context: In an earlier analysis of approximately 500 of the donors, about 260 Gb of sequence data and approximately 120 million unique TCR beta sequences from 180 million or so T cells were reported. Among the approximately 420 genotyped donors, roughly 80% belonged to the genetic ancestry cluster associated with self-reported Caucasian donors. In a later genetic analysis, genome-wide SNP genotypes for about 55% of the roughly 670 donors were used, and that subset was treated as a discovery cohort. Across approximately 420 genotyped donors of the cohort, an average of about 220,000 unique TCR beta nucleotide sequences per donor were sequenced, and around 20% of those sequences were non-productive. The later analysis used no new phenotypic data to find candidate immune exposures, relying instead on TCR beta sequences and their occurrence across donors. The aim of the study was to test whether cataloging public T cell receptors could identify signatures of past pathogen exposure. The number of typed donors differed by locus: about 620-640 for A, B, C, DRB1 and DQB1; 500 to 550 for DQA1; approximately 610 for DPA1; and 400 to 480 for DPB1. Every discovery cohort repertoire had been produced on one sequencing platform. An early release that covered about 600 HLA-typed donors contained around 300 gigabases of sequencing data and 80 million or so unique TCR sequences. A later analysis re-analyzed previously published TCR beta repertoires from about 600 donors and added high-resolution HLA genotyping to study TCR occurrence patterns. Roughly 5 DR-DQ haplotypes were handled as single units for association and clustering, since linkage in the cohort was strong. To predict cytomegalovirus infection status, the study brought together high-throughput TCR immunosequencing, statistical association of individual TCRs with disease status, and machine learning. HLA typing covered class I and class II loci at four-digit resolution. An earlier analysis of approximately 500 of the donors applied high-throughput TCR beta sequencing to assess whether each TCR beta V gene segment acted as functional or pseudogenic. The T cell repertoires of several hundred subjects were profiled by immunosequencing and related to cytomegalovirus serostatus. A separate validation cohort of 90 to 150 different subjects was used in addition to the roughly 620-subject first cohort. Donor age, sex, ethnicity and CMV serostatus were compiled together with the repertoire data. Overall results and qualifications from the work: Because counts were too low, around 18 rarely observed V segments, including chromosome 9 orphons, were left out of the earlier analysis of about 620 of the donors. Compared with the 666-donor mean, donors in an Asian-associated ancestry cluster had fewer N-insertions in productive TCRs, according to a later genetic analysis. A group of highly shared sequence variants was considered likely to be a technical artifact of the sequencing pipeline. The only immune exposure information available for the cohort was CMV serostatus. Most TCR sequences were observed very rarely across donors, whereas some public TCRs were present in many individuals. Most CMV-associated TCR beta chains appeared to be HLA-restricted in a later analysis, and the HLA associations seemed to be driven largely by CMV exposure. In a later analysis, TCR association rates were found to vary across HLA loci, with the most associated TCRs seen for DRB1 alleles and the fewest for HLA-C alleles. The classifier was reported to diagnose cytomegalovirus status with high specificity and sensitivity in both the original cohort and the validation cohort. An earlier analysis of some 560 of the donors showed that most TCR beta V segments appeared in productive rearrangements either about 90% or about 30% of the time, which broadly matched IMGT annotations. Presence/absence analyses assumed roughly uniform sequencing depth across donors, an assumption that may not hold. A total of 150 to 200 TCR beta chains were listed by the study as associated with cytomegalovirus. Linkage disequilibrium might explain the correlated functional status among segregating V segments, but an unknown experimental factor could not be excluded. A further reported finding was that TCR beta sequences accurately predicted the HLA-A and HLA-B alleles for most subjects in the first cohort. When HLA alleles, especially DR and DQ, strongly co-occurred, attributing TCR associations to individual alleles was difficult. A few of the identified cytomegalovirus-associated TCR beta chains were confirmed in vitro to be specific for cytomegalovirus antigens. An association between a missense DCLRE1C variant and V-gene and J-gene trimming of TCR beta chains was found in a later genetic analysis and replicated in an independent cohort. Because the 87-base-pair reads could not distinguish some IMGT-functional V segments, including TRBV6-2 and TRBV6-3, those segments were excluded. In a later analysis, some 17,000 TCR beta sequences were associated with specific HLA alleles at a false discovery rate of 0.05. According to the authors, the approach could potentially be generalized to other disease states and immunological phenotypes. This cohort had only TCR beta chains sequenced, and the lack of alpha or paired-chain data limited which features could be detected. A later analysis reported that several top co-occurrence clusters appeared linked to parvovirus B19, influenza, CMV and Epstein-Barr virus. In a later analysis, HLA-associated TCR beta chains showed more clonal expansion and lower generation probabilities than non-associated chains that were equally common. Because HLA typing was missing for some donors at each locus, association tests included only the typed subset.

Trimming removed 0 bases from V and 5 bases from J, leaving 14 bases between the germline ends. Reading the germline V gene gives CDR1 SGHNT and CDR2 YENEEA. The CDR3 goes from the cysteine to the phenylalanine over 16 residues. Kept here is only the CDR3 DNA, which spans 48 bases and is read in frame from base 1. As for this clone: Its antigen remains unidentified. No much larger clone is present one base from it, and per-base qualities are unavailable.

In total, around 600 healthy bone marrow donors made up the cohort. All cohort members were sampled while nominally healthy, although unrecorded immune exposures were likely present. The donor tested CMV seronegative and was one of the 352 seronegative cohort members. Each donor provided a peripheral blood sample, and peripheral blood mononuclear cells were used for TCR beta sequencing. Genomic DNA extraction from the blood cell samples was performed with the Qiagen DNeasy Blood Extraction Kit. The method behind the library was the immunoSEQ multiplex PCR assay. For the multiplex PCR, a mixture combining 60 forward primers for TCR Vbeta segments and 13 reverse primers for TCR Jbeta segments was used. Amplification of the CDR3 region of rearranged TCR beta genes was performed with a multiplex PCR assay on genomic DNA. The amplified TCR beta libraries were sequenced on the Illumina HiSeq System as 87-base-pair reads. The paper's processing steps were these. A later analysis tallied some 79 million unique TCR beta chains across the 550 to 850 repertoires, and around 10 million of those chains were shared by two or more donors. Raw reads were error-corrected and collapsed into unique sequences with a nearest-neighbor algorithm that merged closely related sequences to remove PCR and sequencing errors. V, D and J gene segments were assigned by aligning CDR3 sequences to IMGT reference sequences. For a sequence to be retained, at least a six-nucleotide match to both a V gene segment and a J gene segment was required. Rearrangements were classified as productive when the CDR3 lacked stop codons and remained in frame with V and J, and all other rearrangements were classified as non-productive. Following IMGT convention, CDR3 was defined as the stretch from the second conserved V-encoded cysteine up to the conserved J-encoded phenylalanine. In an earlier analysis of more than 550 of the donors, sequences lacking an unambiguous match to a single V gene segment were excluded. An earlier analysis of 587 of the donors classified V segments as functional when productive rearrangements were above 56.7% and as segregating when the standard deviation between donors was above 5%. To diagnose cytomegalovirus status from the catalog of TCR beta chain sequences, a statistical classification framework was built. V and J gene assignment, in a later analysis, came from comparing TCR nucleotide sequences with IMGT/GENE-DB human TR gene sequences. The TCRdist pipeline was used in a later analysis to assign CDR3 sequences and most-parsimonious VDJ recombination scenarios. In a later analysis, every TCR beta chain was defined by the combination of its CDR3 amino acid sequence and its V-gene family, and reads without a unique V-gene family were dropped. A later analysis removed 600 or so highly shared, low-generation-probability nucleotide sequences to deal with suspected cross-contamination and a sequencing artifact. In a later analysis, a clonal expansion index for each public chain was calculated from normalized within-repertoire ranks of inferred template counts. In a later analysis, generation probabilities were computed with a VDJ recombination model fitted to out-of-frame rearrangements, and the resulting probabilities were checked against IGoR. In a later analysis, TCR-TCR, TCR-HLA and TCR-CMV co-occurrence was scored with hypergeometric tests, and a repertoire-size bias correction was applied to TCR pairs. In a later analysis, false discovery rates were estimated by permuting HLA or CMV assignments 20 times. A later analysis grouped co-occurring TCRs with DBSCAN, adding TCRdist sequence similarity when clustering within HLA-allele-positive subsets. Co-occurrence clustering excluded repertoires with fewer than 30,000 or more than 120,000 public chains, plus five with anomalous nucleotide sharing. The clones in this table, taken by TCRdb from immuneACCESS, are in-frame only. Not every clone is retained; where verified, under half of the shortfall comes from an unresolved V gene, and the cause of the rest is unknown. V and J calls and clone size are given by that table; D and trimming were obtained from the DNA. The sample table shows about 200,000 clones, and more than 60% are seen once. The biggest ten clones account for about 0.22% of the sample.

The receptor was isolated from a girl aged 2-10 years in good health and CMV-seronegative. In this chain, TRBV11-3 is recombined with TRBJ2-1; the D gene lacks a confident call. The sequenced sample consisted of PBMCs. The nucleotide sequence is TGTGCCAGCAGCTTAGATCCCAGCGAGCCACACAATGAGCAGTTCTTC. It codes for CASSLDPSEPHNEQFF.